Listed here is a single TCR beta chain. No antigen is known for it. There are no base qualities to consult, and no much larger clone falls within one base. According to the germline V gene, CDR1 reads MNHNS and CDR2 reads SASEGT. V was cut back by 6 bases and J by 11 bases, leaving a gap of 17 bases between them. The CDR3, cysteine through phenylalanine, is 13 amino acids long. The kept DNA is CDR3 alone, 39 bases in frame from the first base. The instrument was an Illumina HiSeq 2500. Quantitative 5'-RACE with molecular barcodes was used to prepare TCR beta libraries. The original pipeline was this. A new computational method based on a probabilistic model of VDJ rearrangement was used to identify disease-linked TCR variants. TCRdb handled the public reads itself, with Q25 trimming in fastp and clone calling in MiXCR, and kept productive beta chains. Identical CDR3 proteins give one entry, which carries the most common genes and DNA. The V and J calls were not made by the authors but by TCRdb's processing. This sample gives some 800,000 distinct CDR3 sequences in total; around 11% of them show up just once. Jointly, the top ten make up 0.45% to 0.6% of the sample.

The data were taken from a study of CD8 T cells in ankylosing spondylitis (dated by TCRdb to the late 2010s). Concerning the study at large: T cell receptor beta repertoires were profiled in healthy donors and ankylosing spondylitis patients so that disease-linked TCR variants could be found. Peripheral blood samples were taken, and synovial fluid was additionally collected from ankylosing spondylitis patients. The full study cohort comprised 20 to 30 ankylosing spondylitis patients and some 110 healthy donors. Paper-wide results and their limitations: Significant enrichment of the disease-linked clones was reported in matched synovial fluid samples from ankylosing spondylitis patients. A CD8+ phenotype was shown by the disease-linked clones, which were found at relatively low frequencies in peripheral blood. Some motif variants had previously been reported in the synovial fluid and blood of reactive arthritis patients, which suggests shared mechanisms of disease initiation. Blood from ankylosing spondylitis patients appeared to be characterized by a TCR beta motif made up of under ten highly homologous amino acid variants.

The sequence is built from TRBV6-1 and TRBJ2-1; tentative D gene TRBD1, with 6 bases matching. The specimen sequenced was blood, either unsorted or a sorted T cell fraction (not recorded which). The sequence was collected from a male donor with ankylosing spondylitis. Read as DNA, the sequence is TGTGCCAGCAGCCGTTGGGACAAAAAGAAGCAGTTCTTC. This gives the protein CASSRWDKKKQFF.